Following are 27 T cell receptor beta chains from one sample sequenced in a study of blood T cell repertoires in COVID-19. Assay: immunoSEQ multiplex PCR; the TCRdb copy retains only in-frame clones and omits some. The table records around 130,000 clones, 75% to 85% of them present only once. Sequencing was carried out using peripheral blood. The receptors originated from a woman older than 75 with acute or convalescent COVID-19.

V and J are TRBV7-9 and TRBJ2-7; D ambiguous. This CDR3 is built from 14 residues. Germline CDR1 is SEHNR and CDR2 is FQNEAQ (reference sequence). V was trimmed by 2 bases and J by 3 bases, leaving 11 bases between them. For the CDR3, the DNA is TGTGCCAGCAGCTTATCAGAGGTCTTCTACGAGCAGTACTTC. As protein: CASSLSEVFYEQYF.

The CDR3 region has the DNA TGTGCCACCCTGGGGCGGGAGGAGTACGAGCAGTACTTC. Protein product: CATLGREEYEQYF. This chain connects TRBV19 to TRBJ2-7; 8 nucleotides align to TRBD2. This CDR3 region has 13 residues. After removal of 10 bases from V and 4 bases from J, the junction contained 9 bases not matched to a gene. CDR1 and CDR2 from the germline V gene are LNHDA and SQIVND (reference sequence).

The chain employs TRBV13 and TRBJ2-3; the D gene is possibly TRBD1 (6 bases). V lost 7 bases and J lost 1, with 6 bases in between. From germline, CDR1 is PRHDT and CDR2 FYEKMQ (reference sequence). This CDR3 is 12 amino acids long. CDR3: CASNRGTDTQYF. CDR3 nucleotides: TGTGCCAGCAACAGGGGCACAGATACGCAGTATTTT. Using reference TRBV13 and TRBJ2-3 for the parts outside the CDR3, the full variable domain is AAGVIQSPRHLIKEKRETATLKCYPIPRHDTVYWYQQGPGQDPQFLISFYEKMQSDKGSIPDRFSAQQFSDYHSELNMSSLELGDSALYFCASNRGTDTQYFGPGTRLTVL.

The chain combines TRBV7-3 with TRBJ2-7; 9 bases match TRBD1. The CDR3 has 14 amino acids. Germline V CDR1 and CDR2: SGHTA, FQGTGA. J was trimmed by 5 bases and V by 5 bases; bases with no gene match: 7. Here the CDR3 reads CASSATGTGNEQYF. The CDR3 coding sequence is TGTGCCAGCAGCGCAACCGGGACAGGGAACGAGCAGTACTTC.

The chain employs TRBV4-1 and TRBJ2-1, with D tentatively TRBD1 (5 bases). This CDR3 region has 15 residues. Germline-derived CDR1 and CDR2 are MGHRA and YSYEKL. Trimming took 0 bases from V and 8 from J, leaving 14 bases between them. The CDR3 coding sequence is TGCGCCAGCAGCCAAGAATGGAAGGGGTGGGATGAGCAGTTCTTC. Encoded protein: CASSQEWKGWDEQFF.

The chain combines TRBV2 with TRBJ1-2; D ambiguous. V was pared by 6 bases and J by 4 bases, with 12 bases between. The CDR3 covers 13 residues. Looked up from germline, CDR1 is SNHLY and CDR2 is FYNNEI. In nucleotides, the CDR3 is TGTGCCAGCAGGGAAACGGGAGCCTATGGCTACACCTTC. It encodes CASRETGAYGYTF.

The CDR3 protein is CASSTPRYYNEQFF. The DNA for the CDR3 is TGTGCCAGCAGTACACCCAGGTACTACAATGAGCAGTTCTTC. The chain recombines TRBV27 with TRBJ2-1; no clear D gene. The CDR3 loop spans 14 amino acids. V was pared by 5 bases and J by 3 bases, with 11 bases between. Germline V lookup: CDR1 MNHEY, CDR2 SMNVEV (reference sequence).

This clone has a handful of counts. This chain connects TRBV4-1 to TRBJ1-6; tentative D call: TRBD1 (5 bases). CDR1 and CDR2 (germline): MGHRA, YSYEKL. The V end was cut by 4 bases, the J end by 6 bases, with 10 bases between. This CDR3 has 14 residues. DNA of the CDR3: TGCGCCAGCAGCCTGGGGCTCTTTAATTCACCCCTCCACTTT. This sequence encodes CASSLGLFNSPLHF.

This chain connects TRBV5-8 to TRBJ2-2; 7 nucleotides agree with TRBD1. The CDR3 has 16 amino acids. V lost 4 bases and J lost 4; bases outside the gene matches: 10. The V gene's germline CDR1 is SGHTS and CDR2 YDEGEE. CDR3 DNA sequence: TGTGCCAGCAGCCATTACCACCGGGACAGCACCGGGGAGCTGTTTTTT. This codes for CASSHYHRDSTGELFF.

This chain joins TRBV28 and TRBJ1-6, with D uncertain. The CDR3 runs 13 residues. Per germline, CDR1 MDHEN and CDR2 SYDVKM. V lost 3 bases, J lost 7 bases, and 7 bases lay in between. DNA for the CDR3: TGTGCCAGCAGTTTTCCCCGGAATTCACCCCTCCACTTT. This gives the protein CASSFPRNSPLHF.

This clone was seen a single time. V is TRBV2 and J is TRBJ1-2, with a possible D match to TRBD1 (5 bases). V lost 6 bases, J lost 2 bases, and 13 bases lay in between. The CDR3 contains 14 residues. The germline V gene has CDR1 SNHLY and CDR2 FYNNEI. Here the CDR3 DNA reads TGTGCCAGCAGGCAGGGCATGAGAAACTATGGCTACACCTTC. Protein sequence: CASRQGMRNYGYTF.

J is TRBJ2-3 and V is TRBV10-3, with 11 bases identical to TRBD2. The CDR3 runs to 16 residues. V lost 6 bases to trimming and J lost 2 bases; unmatched junction nucleotides: 7. Per germline, CDR1 ENHRY and CDR2 SYGVKD. The CDR3 loop reads CAIRSPSGGHTDTQYF. In nucleotides, the CDR3 is TGTGCCATCAGAAGTCCTAGCGGGGGGCACACAGATACGCAGTATTTT.

The chain joins TRBV30 to TRBJ2-5; no firm D call. Germline lookup yields CDR1 GTSNPN and CDR2 SVGIG (reference sequence). CDR3 length: 12 residues. V dropped 1 base and J dropped 4 bases, with 7 bases sitting between them. CDR3 bases: TGTGCCTGGAGTGCGATGAGAGAGACCCAGTACTTC. This gives the protein CAWSAMRETQYF.

V usage is TRBV10-1 and J usage is TRBJ2-1, with a weak D call TRBD1 (5 bases). The CDR3 totals 14 residues. Germline lookup yields CDR1 WNHNN and CDR2 SYGVQD (reference sequence). Trimming removed 4 bases from V and 4 bases from J, with 11 bases in between. This CDR3 is CASSAGQGYNEQFF. CDR3 bases: TGCGCCAGCAGTGCCGGGCAGGGATACAATGAGCAGTTCTTC.

This chain joins TRBV24-1 and TRBJ1-1, with 8 nucleotides matching TRBD1. Germline loops: CDR1 KGHDR, CDR2 SFDVKD. The CDR3 length is 13 residues. V shed 7 bases, J shed 3 bases, and the junction held 3 bases outside the gene matches. This CDR3 reads CATRNRGDTEAFF. CDR3 nucleotides: TGTGCCACCAGAAACAGGGGGGACACTGAAGCTTTCTTT.

The rearrangement joins TRBV29-1 to TRBJ1-1, with a possible D match to TRBD1 (6 bases). In germline, CDR1 is SQVTM, CDR2 ANQGSEA. V was shortened by 5 bases and J by 1 base, with 11 bases between the two germline ends. The CDR3 loop spans 13 amino acids. The CDR3 reads CSVRGQPNTEAFF. The CDR3 nucleotides are TGCAGCGTTAGGGGACAACCGAACACTGAAGCTTTCTTT.

This clone was found once. The V call is TRBV7-2, the J call TRBJ2-7; D remains unclear. Trimming removed 5 bases from V and 2 bases from J, with 7 bases in between. Per germline, CDR1 SGHTA and CDR2 FQGNSA. The CDR3 sequence is 12 residues long. CDR3 coding DNA: TGTGCCAGCAGCCCGTCGGCCTACGAGCAGTACTTC. Translation: CASSPSAYEQYF.

The chain carries TRBV7-2 and TRBJ1-2; D is perhaps TRBD1 (6 bases). V was trimmed by 4 bases and J by 6 bases, leaving 18 bases between them. Germline lookup yields CDR1 SGHTA and CDR2 FQGNSA. This CDR3 has 15 residues. The CDR3 bases are TGTGCCAGCAGCTCAAAGTCGACAGGAGTGGATGGCTACACCTTC. Encoded protein: CASSSKSTGVDGYTF.

The rearrangement links TRBV11-2 to TRBJ1-1; D is undetermined. The ends were cut back, 2 bases at V and 0 bases at J, with 10 bases in the middle. Germline V CDR1 and CDR2: SGHAT, FQNNGV. CDR3 size: 15 residues. Here the CDR3 DNA reads TGTGCCAGCAGCTTATTGTTAGTCATGAACACTGAAGCTTTCTTT. Its protein product is CASSLLLVMNTEAFF.

The chain couples TRBV19 to TRBJ1-1; 8 nucleotides align to TRBD1. The CDR3 covers 13 residues. Unmatched junction bases numbered 3, after V lost 4 bases and J lost 5 bases. From germline, CDR1 is LNHDA and CDR2 SQIVND (reference sequence). In DNA form, the CDR3 reads TGTGCCAGTAGTAGCAACAGGGGGACTGAAGCTTTCTTT. Its protein product is CASSSNRGTEAFF. Based on the CDR3 plus reference TRBV19 and TRBJ1-1, the full variable domain is DGGITQSPKYLFRKEGQNVTLSCEQNLNHDAMYWYRQDPGQGLRLIYYSQIVNDFQKGDIAEGYSVSREKKESFPLTVTSAQKNPTAFYLCASSSNRGTEAFFGQGTRLTVV.

This chain joins TRBV27 and TRBJ2-7, with TRBD2 matching over 15 bases. Germline CDR1 reads MNHEY; CDR2 reads SMNVEV (reference sequence). The CDR3 spans 16 residues. V was clipped by 5 bases and J by 3 bases; unmatched bases: 5. CDR3 DNA sequence: TGTGCCAGCAGTCCCGGACTAGCGGGAGGGAACTACGAGCAGTACTTC. Protein product: CASSPGLAGGNYEQYF.

The rearrangement joins TRBV28 to TRBJ1-1; a possible D gene is TRBD1 (5 bases). This CDR3 contains 15 residues. Germline V gene data show CDR1 as MDHEN and CDR2 as SYDVKM. V was clipped by 4 bases and J by 1 base, with 13 bases between them. CDR3 sequence (DNA): TGTGCCAGCAGTTCCTACATAAGGGGGAACACTGAAGCTTTCTTT. Translating gives CASSSYIRGNTEAFF.

The V and J genes are TRBV7-6 and TRBJ2-3; 8 nucleotides match TRBD2. V shed 1 base, J shed 0 bases, and the junction held 3 bases outside the gene matches. CDR3 length: 16 amino acids. Germline-derived CDR1 and CDR2 are SGHVS and FNYEAQ. Here the CDR3 reads CASSLGLAGSTDTQYF. CDR3 nucleotides: TGTGCCAGCAGCTTAGGGCTAGCGGGTAGCACAGATACGCAGTATTTT.

This rearrangement joins TRBV11-2 to TRBJ2-3; 7 bases agree with TRBD2. V was pared by 1 base and J by 0 bases, with 13 bases of the junction left unmatched. Germline V CDR1 and CDR2: SGHAT, FQNNGV. CDR3 size: 19 residues. The chain's CDR3 is CASSLGPAGNLPSTDTQYF. The CDR3, as DNA: TGTGCCAGCAGCTTAGGTCCAGCGGGGAACTTACCTAGCACAGATACGCAGTATTTT.

The chain recombines TRBV10-3 with TRBJ1-6; 10 nucleotides align to TRBD1. Germline V gives CDR1 ENHRY, CDR2 SYGVKD. V lost 5 bases and J lost 7; bases outside the gene matches: 5. This CDR3 contains 15 residues. CDR3 DNA sequence: TGTGCCATCAGTTCGACAGGGGGCCGGAATTCACCCCTCCACTTT. Protein: CAISSTGGRNSPLHF.

The chain recombines TRBV11-2 with TRBJ1-1, with D uncertain. Germline CDR1 SGHAT, CDR2 FQNNGV. Trimming left V 1 base short and J 1 base short, with 7 bases between. This CDR3 has 14 residues. The CDR3 loop is CASSLVPSNTEAFF. The CDR3 DNA reads TGTGCCAGCAGCTTAGTCCCCTCGAACACTGAAGCTTTCTTT.

The chain employs TRBV7-2 and TRBJ2-7; weak D call: TRBD2 (5 bases). V was shortened by 5 bases and J by 4 bases, with 9 bases between the two germline ends. The CDR3 totals 12 residues. Germline CDR1 is SGHTA and CDR2 is FQGNSA. The CDR3 spells CASSRTRYEQYF. The CDR3 bases are TGTGCCAGCAGCCGCACTAGGTACGAGCAGTACTTC.